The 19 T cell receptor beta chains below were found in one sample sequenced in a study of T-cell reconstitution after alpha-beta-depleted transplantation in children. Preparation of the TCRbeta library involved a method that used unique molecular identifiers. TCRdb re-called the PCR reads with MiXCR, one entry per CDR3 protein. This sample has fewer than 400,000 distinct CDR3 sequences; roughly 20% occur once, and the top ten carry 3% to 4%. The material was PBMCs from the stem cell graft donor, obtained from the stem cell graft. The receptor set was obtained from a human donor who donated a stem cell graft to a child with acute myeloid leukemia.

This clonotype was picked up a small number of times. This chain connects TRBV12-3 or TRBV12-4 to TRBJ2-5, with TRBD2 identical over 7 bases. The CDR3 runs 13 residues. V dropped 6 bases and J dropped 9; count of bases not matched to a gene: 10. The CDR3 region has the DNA TGTGCCAGCAGCACAAGCGGGATCCGGGCCCAGTACTTC. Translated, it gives CASSTSGIRAQYF.

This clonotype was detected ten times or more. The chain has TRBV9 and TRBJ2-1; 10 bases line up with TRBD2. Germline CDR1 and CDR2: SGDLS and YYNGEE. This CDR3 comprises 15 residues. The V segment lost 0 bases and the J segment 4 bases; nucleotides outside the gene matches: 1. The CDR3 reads CASSVVTSGYNEQFF. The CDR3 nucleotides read TGTGCCAGCAGCGTAGTGACTAGCGGGTACAATGAGCAGTTCTTC.

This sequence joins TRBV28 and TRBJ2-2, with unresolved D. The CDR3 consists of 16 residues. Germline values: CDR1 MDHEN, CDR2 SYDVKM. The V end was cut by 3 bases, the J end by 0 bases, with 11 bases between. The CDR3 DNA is TGTGCCAGCAGTTTTGCTAACTACGCGAACACCGGGGAGCTGTTTTTT. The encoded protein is CASSFANYANTGELFF.

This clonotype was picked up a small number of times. This CDR3 reads CASSQGTGVLNTEAFF. CDR3 sequence (DNA): TGTGCCAGCAGCCAAGGAACAGGGGTGCTGAACACTGAAGCTTTCTTT. This chain uses TRBV3-1 with TRBJ1-1; 7 bases agree with TRBD1. With V trimmed by 1 base and J by 0 bases, 5 bases remained unmatched. The germline gives CDR1 LGHDT, CDR2 YNNKEL (reference sequence). This CDR3 has 16 amino acids. Combining the CDR3 with reference TRBV3-1 and TRBJ1-1 gives the whole variable domain DTAVSQTPKYLVTQMGNDKSIKCEQNLGHDTMYWYKQDSKKFLKIMFSYNNKELIINETVPNRFSPKSPDKAHLNLHINSLELGDSAVYFCASSQGTGVLNTEAFFGQGTRLTVV.

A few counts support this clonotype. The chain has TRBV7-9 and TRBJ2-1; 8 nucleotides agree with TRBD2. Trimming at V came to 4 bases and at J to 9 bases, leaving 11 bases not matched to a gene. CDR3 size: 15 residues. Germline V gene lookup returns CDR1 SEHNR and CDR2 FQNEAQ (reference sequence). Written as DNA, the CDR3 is TGTGCCAGCAGCTCGGCACAGCGGGAGATAAGTGAGCAGTTCTTC. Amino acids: CASSSAQREISEQFF.

The CDR3 nucleotides read TGTGCCACAGGACTTGAGCAAGAGACCCAGTACTTC. Translation gives CATGLEQETQYF. The chain has TRBV10-3 and TRBJ2-5; D perhaps matches TRBD2 (5 bases). The CDR3 length is 12 residues. Germline V gene data show CDR1 as ENHRY and CDR2 as SYGVKD. Trimming removed 10 bases from V and 2 bases from J, with 11 bases in between.

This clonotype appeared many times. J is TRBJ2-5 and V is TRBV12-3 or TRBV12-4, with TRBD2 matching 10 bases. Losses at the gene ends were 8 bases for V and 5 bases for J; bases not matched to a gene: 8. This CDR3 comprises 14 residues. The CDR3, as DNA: TGTGCCAGCCTGTTAGCGGGAGGCATGGAGACCCAGTACTTC. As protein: CASLLAGGMETQYF.

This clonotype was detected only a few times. CDR3 DNA: TGCAGTGCAAGACTAGCACCGAACACCGGGGAGCTGTTTTTT. It is translated as CSARLAPNTGELFF. The rearrangement links TRBV20-1 to TRBJ2-2, with 7 bases lining up with TRBD2. The CDR3 sequence is 14 residues long. With 6 bases clipped from V and 0 bases from J, the junction kept 4 bases outside the gene matches. CDR1 and CDR2 (germline): DFQATT, SNEGSKA (reference sequence).

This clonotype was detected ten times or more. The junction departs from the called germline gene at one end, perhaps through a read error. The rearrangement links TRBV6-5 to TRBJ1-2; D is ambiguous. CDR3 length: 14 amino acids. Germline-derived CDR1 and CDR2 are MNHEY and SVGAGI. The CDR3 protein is CASRRALNTYSYTF. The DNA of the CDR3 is TGTGCCAGCCGAAGGGCCCTTAATACCTATAGCTACACCTTC.

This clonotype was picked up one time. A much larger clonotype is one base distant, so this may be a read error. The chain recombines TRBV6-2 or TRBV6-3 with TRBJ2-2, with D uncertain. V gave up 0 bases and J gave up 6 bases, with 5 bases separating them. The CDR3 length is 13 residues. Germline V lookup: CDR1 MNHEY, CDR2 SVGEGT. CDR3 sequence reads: CASSYSRAGELFF. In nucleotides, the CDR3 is TGTGCCAGCAGTTACTCGAGAGCCGGGGAGCTGTTTTTT.

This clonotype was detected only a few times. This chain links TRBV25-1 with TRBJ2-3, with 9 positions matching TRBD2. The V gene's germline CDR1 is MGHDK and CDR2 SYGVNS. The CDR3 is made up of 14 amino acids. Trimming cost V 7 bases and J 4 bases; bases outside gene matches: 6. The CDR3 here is CASTSSGKADTQYF. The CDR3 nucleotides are TGTGCCAGCACCTCTAGCGGGAAAGCAGATACGCAGTATTTT. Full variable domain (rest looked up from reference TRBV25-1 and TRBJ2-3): EADIYQTPRYLVIGTGKKITLECSQTMGHDKMYWYQQDPGMELHLIHYSYGVNSTEKGDLSSESTVSRIRTEHFPLTLESARPSHTSQYLCASTSSGKADTQYFGPGTRLTVL.

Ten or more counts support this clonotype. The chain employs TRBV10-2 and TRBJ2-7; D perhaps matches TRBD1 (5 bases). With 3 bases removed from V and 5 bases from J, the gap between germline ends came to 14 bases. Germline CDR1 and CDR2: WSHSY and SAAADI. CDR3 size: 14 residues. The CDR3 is CASSDARVRNEQYF. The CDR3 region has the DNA TGCGCCAGCAGTGATGCCAGGGTTCGTAACGAGCAGTACTTC.

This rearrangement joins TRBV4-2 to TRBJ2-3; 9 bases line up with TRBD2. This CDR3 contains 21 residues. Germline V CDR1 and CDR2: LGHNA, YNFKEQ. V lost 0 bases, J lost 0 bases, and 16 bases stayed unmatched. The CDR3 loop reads CASSQDPLAGPFSSSTDTQYF. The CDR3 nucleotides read TGTGCCAGCAGCCAAGATCCGCTAGCGGGGCCCTTTTCTTCTAGCACAGATACGCAGTATTTT.

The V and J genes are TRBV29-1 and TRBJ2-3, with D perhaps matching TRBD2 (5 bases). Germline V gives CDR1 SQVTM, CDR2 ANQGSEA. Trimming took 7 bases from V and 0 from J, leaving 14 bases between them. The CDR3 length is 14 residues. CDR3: CSDKKRSSTDTQYF. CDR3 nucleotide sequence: TGCAGCGATAAAAAGCGGTCTAGCACAGATACGCAGTATTTT.

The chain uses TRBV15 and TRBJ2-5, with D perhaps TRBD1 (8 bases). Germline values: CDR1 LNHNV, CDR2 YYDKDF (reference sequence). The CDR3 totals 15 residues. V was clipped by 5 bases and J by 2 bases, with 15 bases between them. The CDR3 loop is CATSADRGGQETQYF. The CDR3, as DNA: TGTGCCACCAGCGCAGACAGGGGAGGGCAAGAGACCCAGTACTTC.

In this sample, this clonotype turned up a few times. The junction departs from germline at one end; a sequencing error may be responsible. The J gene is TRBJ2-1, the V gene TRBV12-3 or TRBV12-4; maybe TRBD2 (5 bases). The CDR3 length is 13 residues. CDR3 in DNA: TGTGCCAGCAGTTTAGGGAGTAGCCGGGATTTCCTCTTC. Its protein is CASSLGSSRDFLF.

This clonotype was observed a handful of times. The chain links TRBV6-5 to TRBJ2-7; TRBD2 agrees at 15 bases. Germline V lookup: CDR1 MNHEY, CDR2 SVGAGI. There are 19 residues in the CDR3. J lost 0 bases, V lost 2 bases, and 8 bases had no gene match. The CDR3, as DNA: TGTGCCAGCAGTTACCGGGGACTAGCGGGAGGCCGGAGCTCCTACGAGCAGTACTTC. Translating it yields CASSYRGLAGGRSSYEQYF.

The CDR3 is CASNLRPDTQYF. The CDR3 bases are TGTGCCAGCAACCTTCGCCCAGATACGCAGTATTTT. This sequence joins TRBV12-3 or TRBV12-4 and TRBJ2-3; D ambiguous. The CDR3 length is 12 residues. Between the trimmed V and J ends, which lost 7 bases and 4 bases, there was a span of 9 bases.

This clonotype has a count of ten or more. CDR3 in amino acids: CASSARLSDTGELFF. The DNA for the CDR3 is TGTGCCAGCAGCGCCCGGTTGTCGGACACCGGGGAGCTGTTTTTT. V gene TRBV9 combines with J gene TRBJ2-2; D unclear. The CDR3 has 15 amino acids. Trimming cost V 3 bases and J 3 bases, with 12 bases left between them. Germline CDR1 SGDLS, CDR2 YYNGEE.